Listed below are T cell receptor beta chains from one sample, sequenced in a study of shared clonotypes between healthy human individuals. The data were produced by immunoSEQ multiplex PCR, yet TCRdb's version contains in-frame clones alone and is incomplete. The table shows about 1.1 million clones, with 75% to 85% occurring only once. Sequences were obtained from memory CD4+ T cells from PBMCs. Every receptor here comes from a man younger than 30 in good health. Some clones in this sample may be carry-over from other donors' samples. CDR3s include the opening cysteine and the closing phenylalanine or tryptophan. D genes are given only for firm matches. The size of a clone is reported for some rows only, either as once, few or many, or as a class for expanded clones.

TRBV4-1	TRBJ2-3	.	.	TGCGCCAGCAGCCAAAGCGGTAGCACAGATACGCAGTATTTT	CASSQSGSTDTQYF
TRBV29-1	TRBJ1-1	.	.	TGCAGCGCTGCGCGGCTGGCAGGGGCCTTTGAAGCTTTCTTT	CSAARLAGAFEAFF
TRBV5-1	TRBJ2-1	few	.	TGCGCCAGCAGCTTAGGGCAGGACCCCTACAATGAGCAGTTCTTC	CASSLGQDPYNEQFF
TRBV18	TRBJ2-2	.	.	TGTGCCAGCTCCCCACTACACGGAACCGGGGAGCTGTTTTTT	CASSPLHGTGELFF
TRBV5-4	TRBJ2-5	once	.	TGTGCCAGCAGCCGCTCCAGCGAGACCCAGTACTTC	CASSRSSETQYF
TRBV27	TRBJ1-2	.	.	TGTGCCAGCAGGCCCCCCTCGGGGGGCTACACCTTC	CASRPPSGGYTF
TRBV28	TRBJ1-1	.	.	TGTGCCAGCAGTTTACAGGGGCGGTTGACTGAAGCTTTCTTT	CASSLQGRLTEAFF
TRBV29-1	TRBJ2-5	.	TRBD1	TGCAGCGTTGTTCTGGGGACAGGAGGGGAGACCCAGTACTTC	CSVVLGTGGETQYF
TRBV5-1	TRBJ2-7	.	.	TGCGCCAGCAGCTCGCAGCCAGGGATCCACGAGCAGTACTTC	CASSSQPGIHEQYF
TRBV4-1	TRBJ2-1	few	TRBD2	TGCGCCAGCAGCCCCTCCGGGGCGGGAGTGACGTACAATGAGCAGTTCTTC	CASSPSGAGVTYNEQFF
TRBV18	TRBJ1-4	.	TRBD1	TGTGCCAGCTCACCGCGAGGACAGGGGCCTGAAAAACTGTTTTTT	CASSPRGQGPEKLFF
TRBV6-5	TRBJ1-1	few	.	TGTGCCAGCAGTTACTTGGGGGTTGTGGGCACTGAAGCTTTCTTT	CASSYLGVVGTEAFF
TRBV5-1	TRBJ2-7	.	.	TGCGCCAGCAGCTTGGCCGGGACCAAGACCTACGAGCAGTACTTC	CASSLAGTKTYEQYF
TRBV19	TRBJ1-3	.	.	TGTGCCAGTAGTCCCAGGGGACGGCTCTCTGGAAACACCATATATTTT	CASSPRGRLSGNTIYF